This T cell receptor beta chain stems from a study of CD4+ T cells in melanoma. The V gene lost 8 bases and the J gene lost 6 bases, with 16 bases spanning the gap. There are 13 residues in the CDR3. Looked up from germline, CDR1 is SGHTA and CDR2 is FQGNSA. Generated by immunoSEQ multiplex PCR, the TCRdb table keeps only in-frame clones and is missing some. The data contain some 15,000 clones, about three fifths of them singletons. The receptor was derived from a human donor with melanoma. Sequenced: cells from a culture (not recorded whether cultured in vitro). The rearrangement links TRBV7-2 to TRBJ1-1; D is perhaps TRBD1 (5 bases). For the CDR3, the DNA is TGTGCCAGCGGTGCAGGGCTTAGAGCTGAAGCTTTCTTT. Its protein product is CASGAGLRAEAFF.